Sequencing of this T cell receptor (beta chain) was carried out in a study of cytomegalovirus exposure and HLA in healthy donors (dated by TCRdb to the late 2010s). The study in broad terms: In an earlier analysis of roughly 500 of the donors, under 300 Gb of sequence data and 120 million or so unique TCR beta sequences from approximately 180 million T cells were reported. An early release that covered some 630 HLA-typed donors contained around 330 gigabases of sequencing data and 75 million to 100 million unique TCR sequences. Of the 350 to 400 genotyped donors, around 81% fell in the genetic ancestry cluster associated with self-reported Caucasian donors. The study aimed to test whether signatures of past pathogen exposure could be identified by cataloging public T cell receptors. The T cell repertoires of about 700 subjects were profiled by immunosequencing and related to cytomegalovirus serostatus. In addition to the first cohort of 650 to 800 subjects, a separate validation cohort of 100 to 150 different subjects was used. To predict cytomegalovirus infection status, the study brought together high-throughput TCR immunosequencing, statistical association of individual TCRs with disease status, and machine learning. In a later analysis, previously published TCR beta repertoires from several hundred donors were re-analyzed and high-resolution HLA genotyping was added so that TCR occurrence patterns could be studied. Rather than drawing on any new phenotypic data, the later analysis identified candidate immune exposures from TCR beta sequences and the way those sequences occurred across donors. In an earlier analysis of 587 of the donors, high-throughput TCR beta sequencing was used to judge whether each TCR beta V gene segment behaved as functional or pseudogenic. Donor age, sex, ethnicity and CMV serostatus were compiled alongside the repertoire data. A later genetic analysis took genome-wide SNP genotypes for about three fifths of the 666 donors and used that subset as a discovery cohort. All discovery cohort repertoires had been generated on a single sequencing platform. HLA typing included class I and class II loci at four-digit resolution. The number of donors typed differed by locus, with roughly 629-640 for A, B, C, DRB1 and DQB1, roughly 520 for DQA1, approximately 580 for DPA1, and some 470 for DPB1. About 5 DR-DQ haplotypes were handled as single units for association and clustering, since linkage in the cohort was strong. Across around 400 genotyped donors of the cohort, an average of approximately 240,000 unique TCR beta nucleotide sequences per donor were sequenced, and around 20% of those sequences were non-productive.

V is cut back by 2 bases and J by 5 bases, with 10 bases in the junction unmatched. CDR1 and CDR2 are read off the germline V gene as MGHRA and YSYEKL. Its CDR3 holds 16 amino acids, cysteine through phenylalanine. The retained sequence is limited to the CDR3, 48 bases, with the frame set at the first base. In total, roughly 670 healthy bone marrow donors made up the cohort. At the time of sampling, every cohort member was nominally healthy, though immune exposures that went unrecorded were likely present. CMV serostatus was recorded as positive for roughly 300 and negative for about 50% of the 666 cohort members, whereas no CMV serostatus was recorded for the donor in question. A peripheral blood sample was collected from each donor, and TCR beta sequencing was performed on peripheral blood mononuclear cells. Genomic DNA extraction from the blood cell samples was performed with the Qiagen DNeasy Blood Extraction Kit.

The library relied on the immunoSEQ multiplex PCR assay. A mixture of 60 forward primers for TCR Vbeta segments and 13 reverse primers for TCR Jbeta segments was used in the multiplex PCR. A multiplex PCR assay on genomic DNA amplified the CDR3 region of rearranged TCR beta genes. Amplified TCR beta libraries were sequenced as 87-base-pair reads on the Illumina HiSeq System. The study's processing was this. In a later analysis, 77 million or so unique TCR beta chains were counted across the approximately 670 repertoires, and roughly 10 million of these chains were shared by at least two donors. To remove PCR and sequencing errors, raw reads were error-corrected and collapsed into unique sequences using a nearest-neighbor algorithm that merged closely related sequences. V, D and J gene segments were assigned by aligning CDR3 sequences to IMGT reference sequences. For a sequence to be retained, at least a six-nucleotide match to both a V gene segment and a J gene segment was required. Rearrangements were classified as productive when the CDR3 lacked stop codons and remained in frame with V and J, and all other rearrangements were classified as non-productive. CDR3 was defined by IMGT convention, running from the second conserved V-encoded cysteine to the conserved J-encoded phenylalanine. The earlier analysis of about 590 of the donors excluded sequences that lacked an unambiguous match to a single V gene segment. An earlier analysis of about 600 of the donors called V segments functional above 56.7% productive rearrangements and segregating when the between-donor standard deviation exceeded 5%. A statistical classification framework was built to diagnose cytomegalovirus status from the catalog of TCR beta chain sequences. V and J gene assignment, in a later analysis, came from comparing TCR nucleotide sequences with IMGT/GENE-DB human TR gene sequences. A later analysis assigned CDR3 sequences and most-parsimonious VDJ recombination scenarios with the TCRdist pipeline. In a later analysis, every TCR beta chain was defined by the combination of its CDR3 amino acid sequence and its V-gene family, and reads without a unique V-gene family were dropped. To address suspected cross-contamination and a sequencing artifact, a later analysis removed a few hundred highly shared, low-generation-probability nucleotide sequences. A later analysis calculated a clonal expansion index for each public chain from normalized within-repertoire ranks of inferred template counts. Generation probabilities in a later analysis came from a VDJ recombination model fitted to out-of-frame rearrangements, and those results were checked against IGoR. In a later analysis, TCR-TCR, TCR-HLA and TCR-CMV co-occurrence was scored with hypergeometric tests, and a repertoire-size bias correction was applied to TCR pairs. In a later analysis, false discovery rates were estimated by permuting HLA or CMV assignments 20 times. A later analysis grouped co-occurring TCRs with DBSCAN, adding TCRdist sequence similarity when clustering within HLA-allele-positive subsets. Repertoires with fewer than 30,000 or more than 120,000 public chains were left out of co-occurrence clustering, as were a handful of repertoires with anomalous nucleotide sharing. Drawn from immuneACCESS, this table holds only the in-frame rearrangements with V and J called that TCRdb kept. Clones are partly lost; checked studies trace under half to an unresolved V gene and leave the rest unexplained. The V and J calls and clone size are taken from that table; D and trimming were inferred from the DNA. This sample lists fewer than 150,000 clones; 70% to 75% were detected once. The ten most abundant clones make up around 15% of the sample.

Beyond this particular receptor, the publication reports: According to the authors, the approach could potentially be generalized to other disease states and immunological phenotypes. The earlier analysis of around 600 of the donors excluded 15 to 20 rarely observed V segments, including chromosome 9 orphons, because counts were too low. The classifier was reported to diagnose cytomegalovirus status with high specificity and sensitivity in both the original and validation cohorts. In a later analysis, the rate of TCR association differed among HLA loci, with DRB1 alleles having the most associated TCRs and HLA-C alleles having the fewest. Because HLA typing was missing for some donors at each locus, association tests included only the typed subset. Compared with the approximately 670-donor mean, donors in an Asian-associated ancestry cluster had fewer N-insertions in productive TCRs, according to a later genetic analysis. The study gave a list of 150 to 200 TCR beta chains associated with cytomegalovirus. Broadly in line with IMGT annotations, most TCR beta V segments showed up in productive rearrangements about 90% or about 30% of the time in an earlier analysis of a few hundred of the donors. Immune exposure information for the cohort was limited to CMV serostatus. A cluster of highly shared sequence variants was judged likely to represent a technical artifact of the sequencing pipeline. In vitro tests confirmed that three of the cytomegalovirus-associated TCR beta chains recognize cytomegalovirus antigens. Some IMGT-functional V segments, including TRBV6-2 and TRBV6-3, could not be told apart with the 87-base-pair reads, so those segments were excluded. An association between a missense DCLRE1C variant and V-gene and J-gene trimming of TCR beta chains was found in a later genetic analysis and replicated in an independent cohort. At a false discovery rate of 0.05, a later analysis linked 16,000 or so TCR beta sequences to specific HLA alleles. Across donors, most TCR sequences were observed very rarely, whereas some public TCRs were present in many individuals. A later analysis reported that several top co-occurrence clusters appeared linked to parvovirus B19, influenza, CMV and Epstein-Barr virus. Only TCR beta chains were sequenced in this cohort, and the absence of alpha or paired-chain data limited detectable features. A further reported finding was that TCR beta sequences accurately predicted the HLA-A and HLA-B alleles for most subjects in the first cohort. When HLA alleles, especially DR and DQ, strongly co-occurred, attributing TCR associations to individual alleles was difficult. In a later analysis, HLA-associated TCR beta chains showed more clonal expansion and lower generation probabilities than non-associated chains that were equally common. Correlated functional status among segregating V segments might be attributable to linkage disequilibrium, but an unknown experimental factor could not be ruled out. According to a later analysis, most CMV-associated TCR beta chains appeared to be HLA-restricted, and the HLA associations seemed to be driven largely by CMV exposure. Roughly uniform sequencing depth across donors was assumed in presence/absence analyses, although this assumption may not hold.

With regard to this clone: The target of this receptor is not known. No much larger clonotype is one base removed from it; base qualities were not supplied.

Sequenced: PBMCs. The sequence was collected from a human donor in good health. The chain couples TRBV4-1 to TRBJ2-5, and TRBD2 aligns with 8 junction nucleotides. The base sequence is TGCGCCAGCAGCCAAAGGTCAGCGGGAGCCTCGGAGACCCAGTACTTC. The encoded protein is CASSQRSAGASETQYF.